This T cell receptor beta chain was observed in a study of shared clonotypes between healthy human individuals (TCRdb year 2020). Regarding the complete study: A couple of women and three men aged 18 to 49 years were included in the cohort. For each donor, CD4 naive and CD4 memory were each run on three plates, CD8 naive on two plates, and CD8 memory on one plate. To estimate repertoire size and how much clonotype sharing occurs between individuals, the study deeply sequenced the blood TCR repertoires of about five healthy adults. Libraries were prepared and TCR repertoires were sequenced by different laboratories using diverse techniques, in order to increase sequencing depth and limit assay-specific biases. Per donor, leukapheresis produced somewhere between about 0.9 and 9 billion PBMCs.

A remark on this clone: What antigen it recognizes has not been identified. The sample holds no much larger clone one base away, and base qualities are not on file.

Using the deep immunoSEQ assay, TCR CDR3 regions were amplified from genomic DNA by multiplex PCR. Extracted genomic DNA from each cell subset was spread evenly across all wells of several immunoSEQ 96-well plates, with each plate serving as a replicate. For sorted subsets, 200 to 250 ng of genomic DNA, equivalent to 25,000 to 35,000 T cell genomes, went into each replicate PCR. Purified libraries were measured with a Qubit 3.0 fluorometer, size-checked on a Bioanalyzer 2100, and measured again with the KAPA Library Quantification kit. Every immunoSEQ 96-well plate was sequenced on a separate single-read 150-cycle Illumina NextSeq 550 flow cell. The authors' pipeline ran thus. Because only junctional sequences without quality scores were contained in the immunoSEQ output, filtering matching that applied to full-length reads could not be performed. Sequences were annotated with PyIR, a Python wrapper for IgBLAST v1.9, and V/J genes and CDR3 were assigned using IMGT germline references. Reads with weak V/J assignments (E-value above 1e-6), missing CDR3, stop codons, out-of-frame junctions, or ambiguous translated residues were removed. V3J clonotypes were defined as sequences sharing an identical inferred V gene, J gene, and CDR3 amino acid sequence. Percentage overlap between repertoires was calculated by dividing the number of shared unique clonotypes by the size of the smaller repertoire. RTK rarefaction, the Chao1 estimator, and Recon v2.1 estimates of unobserved clonotypes were used to assess repertoire richness. Generation probabilities were computed with OLGA for all TCRbeta clonotypes obtained by the gDNA method from four donors. Not all clones reach the TCRdb copy of this immuneACCESS table, which keeps in-frame sequences only. Checked studies attribute under half of the gap to unresolved V genes and leave the rest unexplained. V and J calls and clone size are given by that table; D and trimming were obtained from the DNA. Recorded for this sample are roughly 2,500,000 clones; roughly 93% of them occurred a single time. 0.35% to 0.45% of the sample goes to the ten largest clones.

For CDR1 and CDR2, the germline V gene (reference sequence) lists SGHNT and YYREEE. Cut back by 0 bases and 7 bases, the V and J ends lie 10 bases apart. There are 13 amino acids in the CDR3, from cysteine to phenylalanine inclusive. Here the CDR3 DNA is all that survives: 39 bases in frame from base 1. Donors were healthy HIV-negative adults with no recently reported acute infections or vaccinations. Only Caucasian adults living in Nashville, Tennessee, USA were represented among the donors. CD4+ T cells were enriched by magnetic negative selection, after which naive cells were positively selected on CD45RA and the negative fraction was taken as the memory subset. After blood collection by leukapheresis, PBMCs were isolated using Ficoll-Histopaque density gradient centrifugation and then cryopreserved in the vapor phase of liquid nitrogen. Analytical flow cytometry was used to check the purity and quantity of each magnetically sorted T cell population. Genomic DNA was isolated from each sorted fraction and quantified by UV absorbance on a Nanodrop 2000c.

Results and caveats for the whole study, not just this receptor: Based on pairwise subsampling, the degree of clonotype sharing among donors was expected to be affected by sequencing depth. Compared with non-shared clonotypes, clonotypes shared by all four sorted-subset donors had higher generation probabilities. Because the study included only a small number of donors, the genetic and exposure-history diversity represented was limited. Estimated clonotype richness was generally larger for naive than for memory subsets. Incomplete sequencing was indicated by rarefaction of sorted-subset datasets, despite the large sequencing depth. Sharing across several donors was observed for roughly 5% of naive CD4, 3% to 3.5% of naive CD8, about 2.3% of memory CD4, and roughly 0.4% of memory CD8 clonotypes. Sampling was restricted to blood, and TCR repertoires in tissues likely differ from the TCR repertoires found in blood.

This clonotype was obtained from a man between 18 and 29 years old in good health. Some clones in this sample may be carry-over from other donors' samples. The V gene is TRBV5-4 and the J gene is TRBJ1-2; the D gene is not confidently resolved. Material for sequencing was naive CD4+ T cells from PBMCs. Read against the paper, the sample's cell subset or site label means: CD45RA+ positively selected. The nucleotides are TGTGCCAGCAGCTTGGCCTTTCTTGGTGGCTACACCTTC. It specifies CASSLAFLGGYTF.